These 4 T cell receptor beta chains originate from one sample sequenced in a study of TIL therapy for anti-PD-1-resistant metastatic lung cancer listed by TCRdb under 2021. TCR beta CDR3 regions were amplified from genomic DNA by bias-controlled multiplex PCR with the immunoSEQ v3 hsTCRB kit. TCRdb's version of the immuneACCESS table is confined to in-frame rearrangements and falls short of the full clone set. An unresolved V gene accounts for under half of the shortfall where checked; the remainder is of unknown origin. This sample comprises 54,000 or so clones, more than 75% of them detected only once. 2.5% to 3% of the sample belongs to the ten largest clones. This sample's time point label indicates: pre-treatment sample, taken before nivolumab and TIL therapy. The sequencing here drew on blood, taken at baseline. These receptors all stem from a person aged 25-85 years with non-small cell lung cancer.

This clone is a singleton in its sample. The J gene is TRBJ2-7, the V gene TRBV7-2, with 9 bases lining up with TRBD1. CDR1 and CDR2 (germline): SGHTA, FQGNSA. The CDR3 covers 19 residues. After removal of 4 bases from V and 4 bases from J, the junction contained 20 bases not matched to a gene. The CDR3, as DNA: TGTGCCAGCAGCTCACCCCGAGTTCCGGGACAGGGTCAGCATTACGAGCAGTACTTC. Translated: CASSSPRVPGQGQHYEQYF.

The chain employs TRBV10-2 and TRBJ1-1; TRBD1 aligns across 9 bases. The junction had 3 bases not matched to a gene; V was cut back by 5 bases and J by 5 bases. CDR1 WSHSY and CDR2 SAAADI come from the germline V gene. The CDR3 runs 13 residues. DNA for the CDR3: TGCGCCAGCAGTACAGGGGGCGGGACTGAAGCTTTCTTT. Its translation is CASSTGGGTEAFF.

This rearrangement joins TRBV10-2 to TRBJ2-1; D remains unclear. CDR3 length: 13 amino acids. V was cut by 7 bases and J by 6 bases, with 13 bases left in between. Looked up from germline, CDR1 is WSHSY and CDR2 is SAAADI. The chain's CDR3 is CASTAHPGNEQFF. In DNA form, the CDR3 reads TGCGCCAGCACTGCCCACCCGGGCAATGAGCAGTTCTTC.

J is TRBJ2-7 and V is TRBV3-1 (or the pseudogene TRBV3-2); 8 positions match TRBD2. J gave up 3 bases and V 0 bases, and 10 bases lay outside the gene matches. CDR3 length: 17 amino acids. Germline V lookup: CDR1 LGHDT, CDR2 YNNKEL (reference sequence). This chain's CDR3 is CASSQEIGAGGLYEQYF. CDR3 nucleotides: TGTGCCAGCAGCCAAGAGATTGGGGCGGGGGGCCTCTACGAGCAGTACTTC.